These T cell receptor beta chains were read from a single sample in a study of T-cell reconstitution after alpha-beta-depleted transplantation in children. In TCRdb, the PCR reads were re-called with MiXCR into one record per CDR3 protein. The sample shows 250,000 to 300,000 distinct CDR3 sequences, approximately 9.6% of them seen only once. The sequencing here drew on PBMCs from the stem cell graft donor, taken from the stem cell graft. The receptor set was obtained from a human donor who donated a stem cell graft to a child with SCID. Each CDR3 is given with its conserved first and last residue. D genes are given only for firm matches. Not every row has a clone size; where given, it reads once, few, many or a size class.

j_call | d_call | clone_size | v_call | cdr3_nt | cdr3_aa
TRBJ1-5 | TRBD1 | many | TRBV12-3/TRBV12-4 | TGTGCCAGCAGCAACAGGGGTAGCAATCAGCCCCAGCATTTT | CASSNRGSNQPQHF
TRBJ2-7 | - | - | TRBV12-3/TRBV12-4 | TGTGCCAGCAGTTTTTTTCAGGGTCGGAGGCAGGGCGAGCAGTACTTC | CASSFFQGRRQGEQYF
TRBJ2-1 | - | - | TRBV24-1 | TGTGCCACCAGTGATAGACCAGCTAGCTCCTACAATGAGCAGTTCTTC | CATSDRPASSYNEQFF
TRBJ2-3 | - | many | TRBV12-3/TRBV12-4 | TGTGCCAGCAGTCCCCGGGAGCCAGATACGCAGTATTTT | CASSPREPDTQYF
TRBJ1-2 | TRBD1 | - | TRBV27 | TGTGCCAGCAGTCCGCGACAGGGACGCTATGGCTACACCTTC | CASSPRQGRYGYTF
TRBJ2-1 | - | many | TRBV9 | TGTGCCAGCAGCGTAGGAGCCCCCTCGGAGCAGTTCTTC | CASSVGAPSEQFF
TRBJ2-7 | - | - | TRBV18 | TGTGCCAGCTCAAGTACAAGGGACGGATTCTCCTACGAGCAGTACTTC | CASSSTRDGFSYEQYF
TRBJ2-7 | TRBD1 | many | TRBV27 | TGTGCCAGCAGCCCAACACTTGGACAGGGGTACGAGCAGTACTTC | CASSPTLGQGYEQYF
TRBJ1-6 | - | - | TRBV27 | TGTGCCAGCAGTATCGGGACTAATTCACCCCTCCACTTT | CASSIGTNSPLHF
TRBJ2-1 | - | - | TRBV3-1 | TGTGCCAGCAGCCCATCGGGCCCAATCAATGAGCAGTTCTTC | CASSPSGPINEQFF
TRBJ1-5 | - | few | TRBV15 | TGTGCCACCTCCTGGGGCGGCAATCAGCCCCAGCATTTT | CATSWGGNQPQHF
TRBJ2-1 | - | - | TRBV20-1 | TGCAGTGCAAAGACCGAGGAGGGATCCTACAATGAGCAGTTCTTC | CSAKTEEGSYNEQFF
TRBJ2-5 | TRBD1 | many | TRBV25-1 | TGTGCCAGCAGTGAATCAAGGGGGCTGGGAGAGACCCAGTACTTC | CASSESRGLGETQYF
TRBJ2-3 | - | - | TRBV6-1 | TGTGCCAGCAGAGGGGCTGGTGCAGATACGCAGTATTTT | CASRGAGADTQYF
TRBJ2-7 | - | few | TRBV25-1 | TGTGCCAGCAGTGCCGGTAGATCCTACGAGCAGTACTTC | CASSAGRSYEQYF
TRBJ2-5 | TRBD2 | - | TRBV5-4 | TGTGCCAGCAGCTTGGAGGTCGGGGGGGCCCTGGAGACCCAGTACTTC | CASSLEVGGALETQYF
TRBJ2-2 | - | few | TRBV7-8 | TGTGCCAGCAGCTCACCCCAGGGTTACACCGGGGAGCTGTTTTTT | CASSSPQGYTGELFF
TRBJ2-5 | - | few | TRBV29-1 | TGCAGCGCCGTCGACAGCCTCCAAGAGACCCAGTACTTC | CSAVDSLQETQYF
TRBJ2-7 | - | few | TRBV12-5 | TGTGCTAGTGCTGATACGACAGGAACCTACGAGCAGTACTTC | CASADTTGTYEQYF
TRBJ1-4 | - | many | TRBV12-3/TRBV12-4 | TGTGCCAGCAGGGAGACAGGCCCTTCGAAACTGTTTTTT | CASRETGPSKLFF
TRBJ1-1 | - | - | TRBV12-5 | TGTGTTAGTGGTTTGGTACTACAGGCGTCGGGCACTGAAGCTTTCTTT | CVSGLVLQASGTEAFF
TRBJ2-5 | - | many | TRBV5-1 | TGCGCCAGCAGCCCAGGGGTGATCCAAGAGACCCAGTACTTC | CASSPGVIQETQYF
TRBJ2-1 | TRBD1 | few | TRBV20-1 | TGCAGTGCTACGTCCGGGACAGGGGGCTACAATGAGCAGTTCTTC | CSATSGTGGYNEQFF
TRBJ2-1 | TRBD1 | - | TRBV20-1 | TGCAGTGCTATTCTCCCGGGACAGGGTAACAATGAGCAGTTCTTC | CSAILPGQGNNEQFF
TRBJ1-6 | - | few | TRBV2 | TGTGCCAGCAAGAGGAGGGGGTCGAATTCACCCCTCCACTTT | CASKRRGSNSPLHF
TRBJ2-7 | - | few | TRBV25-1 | TGTGCCAGCAGTAACGAGAGGTCCTACGAGCAGTACTTC | CASSNERSYEQYF
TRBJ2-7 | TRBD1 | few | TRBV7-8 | TGTGCCAGCAGCTTTTGGACAGGACCCTACGAGCAGTACTTC | CASSFWTGPYEQYF